This T cell receptor beta chain was found in a study of CD8+ T cells in alopecia areata. Study background: Treatment comprised oral tofacitinib, 5 to 10 mg twice daily, in treated patients. Overall study results and limits: Tofacitinib significantly brought down scalp clonality and expanded CD8+ clones among top 100. On tofacitinib, scalp and blood still held many of the expanded lesional clones.

On this clone itself: The target antigen is unknown. This sample also contains other DNA sequences that code for the same CDR3.

This sample's treatment: oral pan-JAK inhibitor, 5-10 mg twice daily. RNA was isolated and reverse transcribed to cDNA, the sequencing template. Clones were read by immunoSEQ multiplex PCR, and TCRdb kept only the in-frame ones, dropping some. The sample carries under 300,000 clones, 60% recorded once. Sequenced here: CD4+ T cells sorted from blood, sampled at week 52, from a patient treated with tofacitinib. The sequence was obtained from a human donor with alopecia areata.

CDR3 sequence: CASSERYEQYF. CDR3 nucleotides: TGTGCCAGCAGTGAAAGGTACGAGCAGTACTTC. The chain joins TRBV2 to TRBJ2-7; D is unclear. Germline V CDR1 and CDR2: SNHLY, FYNNEI. The CDR3 covers 11 residues. Between the trimmed V and J ends, which lost 2 bases and 4 bases, there was a span of 3 bases.